What follows are 24 T cell receptor beta chains derived from one specimen sequenced in a study of T cell responses to AZD1222 COVID-19 vaccine. Using immunoSEQ multiplex PCR, the repertoire was profiled, and TCRdb retains in-frame clones only, with some absent. Here the sample spans some 160,000 clones, 93% being singletons. This specimen was peripheral blood, taken on day 0 of AZD1222 vaccination. These receptors all come from an adult in good health.

This chain links TRBV3-1 (or the pseudogene TRBV3-2) with TRBJ2-3, with 9 positions matching TRBD2. CDR3 size: 21 residues. Trimming cost V 0 bases and J 1 base; bases outside gene matches: 17. In germline, CDR1 is LGHDT, CDR2 YNNKEL (reference sequence). CDR3 nucleotide sequence: TGTGCCAGCAGCCAAGATTCCCTGGGGAGCGGGGGGTGGTTCGGCACAGATACGCAGTATTTT. This sequence encodes CASSQDSLGSGGWFGTDTQYF.

For the CDR3, the DNA is TGTGCCAGCACGAGCTCTGGAAACACCATATATTTT. It translates to CASTSSGNTIYF. V is TRBV2 and J is TRBJ1-3; D is unresolved. The CDR3 totals 12 residues. The germline V and J ends were trimmed by 7 bases and 0 bases, with 4 bases remaining between them. Germline V gives CDR1 SNHLY, CDR2 FYNNEI.

The J gene is TRBJ1-1, the V gene TRBV18; D is possibly TRBD1 (5 bases). The length of the CDR3 is 14 residues. V was trimmed by 3 bases and J by 4 bases, leaving 12 bases between them. In germline, CDR1 is KGHSH, CDR2 LQKENI. The DNA for the CDR3 is TGTGCCAGCTCACCGGCCGGCCAGGGCACTGAAGCTTTCTTT. It codes for CASSPAGQGTEAFF.

The chain carries TRBV6-6 and TRBJ2-1; 7 nucleotides align to TRBD2. With V trimmed by 10 bases and J by 5 bases, 11 bases remained unmatched. CDR3 size: 14 residues. From germline, CDR1 is MNHNY and CDR2 SVGAGI (reference sequence). CDR3 in DNA: TGTGCCACCTTCCGGGCTAGCGGCGACAATGAGCAGTTCTTC. Its translation is CATFRASGDNEQFF.

The chain employs TRBV19 and TRBJ1-5, with D possibly TRBD1 on 5 matching bases. The CDR3 is 14 residues long. The germline V and J ends were trimmed by 6 bases and 7 bases, with 16 bases remaining between them. Germline loops: CDR1 LNHDA, CDR2 SQIVND (reference sequence). The CDR3: CASRLPWGEQPQHF. The CDR3 region has the DNA TGTGCCAGTAGACTCCCATGGGGGGAGCAGCCCCAGCATTTT. Full variable domain (missing parts from reference TRBV19 and TRBJ1-5): DGGITQSPKYLFRKEGQNVTLSCEQNLNHDAMYWYRQDPGQGLRLIYYSQIVNDFQKGDIAEGYSVSREKKESFPLTVTSAQKNPTAFYLCASRLPWGEQPQHFGDGTRLSIL.

The sample holds one count of this clone. This specimen includes other DNA sequences encoding the same CDR3. The V and J genes are TRBV18 and TRBJ2-3, with unresolved D. The CDR3 covers 13 residues. Germline V gene data show CDR1 as KGHSH and CDR2 as LQKENI. V lost 1 base to trimming and J lost 1 base, with 3 bases between them. CDR3 residues: CASSPRGTDTQYF. CDR3 sequence (DNA): TGTGCCAGCTCACCACGGGGCACAGATACGCAGTATTTT.

V usage is TRBV7-6 and J usage is TRBJ1-5; D remains ambiguous. The V end lost 0 bases, the J end lost 7 bases, and 13 bases lay between the germline ends. The CDR3 has 15 amino acids. CDR1 and CDR2 from the germline V gene are SGHVS and FNYEAQ. The CDR3 sequence: CASSLAQGGLQPQHF. DNA for the CDR3: TGTGCCAGCAGCTTAGCCCAAGGAGGATTACAGCCCCAGCATTTT.

The chain carries TRBV11-2 and TRBJ1-3; D gene unclear. The CDR3 sequence is 14 residues long. Germline V lookup: CDR1 SGHAT, CDR2 FQNNGV. Trimming stripped 1 base from V and 8 bases from J, with 12 bases between. This CDR3 is CASSLGRSSDTIYF. Here the CDR3 DNA reads TGTGCCAGCAGCTTAGGTCGGTCGTCGGACACCATATATTTT.

The genes are TRBV6-5 and TRBJ2-3; D remains unclear. Trimming removed 5 bases from V and 0 bases from J, with 6 bases in between. Germline CDR1 is MNHEY and CDR2 is SVGAGI. The CDR3 has 13 residues. CDR3 sequence (DNA): TGTGCCAGCAGTCTAAGAAGCACAGATACGCAGTATTTT. Protein: CASSLRSTDTQYF.

V is TRBV3-1 (or the pseudogene TRBV3-2) and J is TRBJ1-2; 7 bases are shared with TRBD1. V dropped 1 base and J dropped 3; count of bases not matched to a gene: 5. The CDR3 is 15 amino acids. Germline V gene lookup returns CDR1 LGHDT and CDR2 YNNKEL (reference sequence). CDR3 nucleotides: TGTGCCAGCAGCCAAGGACTGGGACAGTACTATGGCTACACCTTC. Translating it yields CASSQGLGQYYGYTF.

The chain is built from TRBV9 and TRBJ2-2, with TRBD2 matching 8 bases. After removal of 1 base from V and 7 bases from J, the junction contained 6 bases not matched to a gene. Germline V lookup: CDR1 SGDLS, CDR2 YYNGEE. This CDR3 comprises 15 residues. CDR3 amino acids: CASSVRSLAGGELFF. The DNA for the CDR3 is TGTGCCAGCAGCGTACGGTCCCTAGCGGGCGGGGAGCTGTTTTTT.

The chain employs TRBV24-1 and TRBJ2-5; a possible D gene is TRBD1 (6 bases). V was pared by 3 bases and J by 8 bases, with 18 bases between. The germline CDR1 and CDR2 sequences are KGHDR and SFDVKD. There are 15 residues in the CDR3. CDR3: CATSDPRNQDSTQYF. The CDR3 DNA reads as TGTGCCACCAGTGATCCTCGCAACCAGGACAGTACCCAGTACTTC.

The chain uses TRBV11-3 and TRBJ1-5; perhaps TRBD1 as D (6 bases). Germline V gene sequence: CDR1 SGHNT, CDR2 YENEEA. The V and J ends lost 5 bases and 7 bases respectively, with 24 bases between them. The CDR3 contains 17 residues. This chain's CDR3 is CASSPPPPGQTLQPQHF. The CDR3, as DNA: TGTGCCAGCAGCCCGCCCCCCCCAGGACAGACCTTACAGCCCCAGCATTTT.

J is TRBJ2-7 and V is TRBV5-6, with 11 positions matching TRBD1. The CDR3 has 15 residues. Germline CDR1 SGHDT, CDR2 YYEEEE. V shed 0 bases, J shed 4 bases, and the junction held 3 bases outside the gene matches. For the CDR3, the DNA is TGTGCCAGCAGCTTGGGCGGGACAGGGGGATACGAGCAGTACTTC. Amino acid sequence: CASSLGGTGGYEQYF.

The rearrangement uses TRBV12-3 or TRBV12-4 and TRBJ1-2; TRBD1 might be the D (5 bases). V dropped 4 bases and J dropped 10 bases, with 16 bases sitting between them. The length of the CDR3 is 13 residues. The CDR3 loop reads CASSSQGWQDYTF. The CDR3 DNA reads TGTGCCAGCAGTTCCCAGGGTTGGCAGGACTACACCTTC.

J is TRBJ1-1 and V is TRBV29-1; unclear D gene. CDR3 size: 15 residues. The germline V and J ends were trimmed by 3 bases and 0 bases, with 14 bases remaining between them. Germline-derived CDR1 and CDR2 are SQVTM and ANQGSEA. CDR3 amino acids: CSVDVRPYMNTEAFF. The CDR3 nucleotides are TGCAGCGTTGACGTCCGGCCCTACATGAACACTGAAGCTTTCTTT.

CDR3 in amino acids: CSVGGPSYGYTF. The CDR3 nucleotides read TGCAGCGTGGGAGGGCCTAGCTATGGCTACACCTTC. This chain links TRBV29-1 with TRBJ1-2, with unresolved D. CDR3 length: 12 amino acids. V lost 6 bases to trimming and J lost 4 bases, with 12 bases between them. From germline, CDR1 is SQVTM and CDR2 ANQGSEA.

The V gene is TRBV6-5, the J gene TRBJ1-1; possible D gene TRBD1, 6 bases. The CDR3 loop spans 13 amino acids. With 6 bases removed from V and 3 bases from J, the gap between germline ends came to 11 bases. CDR1 is MNHEY, CDR2 SVGAGI, per germline. The CDR3 loop reads CASSLQGDTEAFF. The CDR3, as DNA: TGTGCCAGCAGCCTACAGGGAGACACTGAAGCTTTCTTT.

J is TRBJ1-1 and V is TRBV6-1; no clear D gene. This CDR3 region has 16 residues. Trimming stripped 3 bases from V and 0 bases from J, with 14 bases between. Germline V CDR1 and CDR2: MNHNS, SASEGT. In nucleotides, the CDR3 is TGTGCCAGCAGTGATAATCTTCGGATATTGAACACTGAAGCTTTCTTT. Protein: CASSDNLRILNTEAFF.

The gene calls are TRBV29-1 and TRBJ1-1; TRBD1 is a possible D gene (5 bases). This CDR3 is built from 14 residues. Trimming left V 6 bases short and J 1 base short, with 15 bases between. Germline V CDR1 and CDR2: SQVTM, ANQGSEA. The CDR3 DNA reads as TGCAGCGTCACCCCGGGACTGCGGAACACTGAAGCTTTCTTT. It is translated as CSVTPGLRNTEAFF.

The rearrangement joins TRBV4-1 to TRBJ1-2; D ambiguous. Germline assignment: CDR1 MGHRA and CDR2 YSYEKL. V was trimmed by 0 bases and J by 7 bases, leaving 15 bases between them. The length of the CDR3 is 15 residues. The CDR3 reads CASSQEAAGMTGYTF. Written as DNA, the CDR3 is TGCGCCAGCAGCCAAGAGGCGGCGGGTATGACTGGCTACACCTTC.

The genes are TRBV28 and TRBJ2-2; 8 positions match TRBD1. Trimming took 5 bases from V and 3 from J; bases not matched to a gene: 2. This CDR3 contains 14 residues. The V gene's germline CDR1 is MDHEN and CDR2 SYDVKM. In nucleotides, the CDR3 is TGTGCCAGCAGTAACAGGGGGTACACCGGGGAGCTGTTTTTT. Residues: CASSNRGYTGELFF. Complete variable domain (other parts from reference TRBV28 and TRBJ2-2): DVKVTQSSRYLVKRTGEKVFLECVQDMDHENMFWYRQDPGLGLRLIYFSYDVKMKEKGDIPEGYSVSREKKERFSLILESASTNQTSMYLCASSNRGYTGELFFGEGSRLTVL.

This clone was observed once. The chain has TRBV27 and TRBJ1-1; no clear D. V lost 3 bases and J lost 2, with 10 bases in between. CDR1 and CDR2 (germline): MNHEY, SMNVEV (reference sequence). The CDR3 extends over 14 amino acids. The CDR3 DNA reads as TGTGCCAGCAGTTTTGGGATGGCAAACACTGAAGCTTTCTTT. This codes for CASSFGMANTEAFF.

This chain joins TRBV4-1 and TRBJ1-6, with a weak D call TRBD1 (5 bases). The CDR3 has 14 residues. Germline values: CDR1 MGHRA, CDR2 YSYEKL. V gave up 3 bases and J gave up 9 bases, with 12 bases separating them. CDR3 sequence: CASSQAGSGSPLHF. DNA of the CDR3: TGCGCCAGCAGCCAGGCAGGGTCTGGTTCACCCCTCCACTTT.